The T cell receptor beta chain described here comes from a study of T-cell reconstitution after alpha-beta-depleted transplantation in children. The CDR3 is made up of 15 amino acids. Trimming left V 5 bases short and J 1 base short, with 11 bases between. The germline CDR1 and CDR2 sequences are SGHAT and FQNNGV. It was with unique molecular identifiers that the TCRbeta library was prepared. TCRdb re-called the PCR reads with MiXCR, one entry per CDR3 protein. This table has about 350,000 distinct CDR3 sequences, more than 10% appearing once. The sequences come from PBMCs, collected from the stem cell graft. This chain links TRBV11-2 with TRBJ2-2; D remains ambiguous. The clonotype comes from a human donor who donated a stem cell graft to a child with Fanconi anemia. The CDR3 region has the DNA TGTGCCAGCAGCCTAGTCTTCGGGAACACCGGGGAGCTGTTTTTT. Its translation: CASSLVFGNTGELFF.